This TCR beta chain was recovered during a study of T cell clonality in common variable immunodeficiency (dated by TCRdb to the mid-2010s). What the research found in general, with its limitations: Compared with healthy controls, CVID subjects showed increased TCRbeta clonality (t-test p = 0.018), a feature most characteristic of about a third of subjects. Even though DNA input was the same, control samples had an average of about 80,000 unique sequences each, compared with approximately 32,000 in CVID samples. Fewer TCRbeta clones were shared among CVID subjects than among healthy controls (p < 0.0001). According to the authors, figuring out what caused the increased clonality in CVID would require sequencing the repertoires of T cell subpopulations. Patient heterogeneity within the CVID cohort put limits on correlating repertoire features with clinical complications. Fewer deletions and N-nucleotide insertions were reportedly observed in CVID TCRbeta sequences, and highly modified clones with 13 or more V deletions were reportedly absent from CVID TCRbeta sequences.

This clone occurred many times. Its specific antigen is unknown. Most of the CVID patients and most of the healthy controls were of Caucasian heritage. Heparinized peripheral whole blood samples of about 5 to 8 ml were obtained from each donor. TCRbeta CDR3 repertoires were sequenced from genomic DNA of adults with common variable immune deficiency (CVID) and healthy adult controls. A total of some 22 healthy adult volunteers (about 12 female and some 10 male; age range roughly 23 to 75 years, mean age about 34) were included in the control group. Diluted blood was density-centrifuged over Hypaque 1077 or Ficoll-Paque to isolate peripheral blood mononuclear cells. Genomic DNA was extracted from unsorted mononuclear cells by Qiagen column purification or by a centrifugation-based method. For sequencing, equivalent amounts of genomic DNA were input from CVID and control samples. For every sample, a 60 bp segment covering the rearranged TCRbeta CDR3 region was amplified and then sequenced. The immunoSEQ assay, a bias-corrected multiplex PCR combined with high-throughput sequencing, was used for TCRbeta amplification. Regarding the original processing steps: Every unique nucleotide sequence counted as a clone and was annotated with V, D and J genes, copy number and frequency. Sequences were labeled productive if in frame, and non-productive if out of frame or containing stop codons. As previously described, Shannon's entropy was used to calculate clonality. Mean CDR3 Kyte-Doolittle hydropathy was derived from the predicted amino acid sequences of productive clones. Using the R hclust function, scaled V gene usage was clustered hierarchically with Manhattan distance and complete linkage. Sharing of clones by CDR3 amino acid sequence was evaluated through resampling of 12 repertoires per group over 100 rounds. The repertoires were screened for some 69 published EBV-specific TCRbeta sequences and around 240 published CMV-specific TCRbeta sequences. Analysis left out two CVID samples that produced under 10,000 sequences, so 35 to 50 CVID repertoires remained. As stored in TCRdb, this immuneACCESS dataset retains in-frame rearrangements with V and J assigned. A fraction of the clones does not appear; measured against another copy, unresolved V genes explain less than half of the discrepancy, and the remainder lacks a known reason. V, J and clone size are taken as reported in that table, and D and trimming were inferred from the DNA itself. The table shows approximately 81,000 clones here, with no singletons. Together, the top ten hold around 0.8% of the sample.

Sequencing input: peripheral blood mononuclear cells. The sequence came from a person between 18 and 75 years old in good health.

The covered CDR3 bases are TGTGCCAGTAGTATTCTAGCGGGAGTTTCCTACGAG. It is translated as CASSILAGVSYE. The CDR3 in full is CASSILAGVSYEQYF. The rearranged segments are TRBV19 and TRBJ2-7; TRBD2 fits 10 bases in the junction. Read coverage stops 3 residues before the CDR3 terminus; the germline J gene supplies the remainder. CDR1 and CDR2, per the germline V gene (reference sequence), are LNHDA and SQIVND. Trimming leaves V shorter by 3 bases and J shorter by 1 base, with the junction holding 3 bases beyond the gene matches. The CDR3 spans 15 residues, from the cysteine through the phenylalanine. The DNA has 36 bases, all within the CDR3, and is read from base 1.